This entry concerns a single T cell receptor beta chain. The target antigen is unknown. CDR1 and CDR2 (germline): MNHEY, SMNVEV (reference sequence). Trimming removed 3 bases from V and 3 bases from J; junction bases left unmatched: 3. This CDR3 region has 14 residues. Within the ViraFEST assay, antigen-specific CD4+ T cells underwent expansion with viral peptide pools prior to sequencing. A roughly 10-day culture period preceded the isolation of CD4+ T cells. Vaccine administered to participants consisted of two doses of either BNT162b2 or mRNA-1273. The sample is drawn from a study of vaccination effects on CD4 cells after COVID-19. Study as a whole: Post-vaccine sampling took place a median of 72 days after the second dose.

Libraries were prepared by immunoSEQ multiplex PCR; TCRdb keeps only in-frame clonotypes and omits some of them. This table has around 46,000 clones, over 60% appearing once. Sequences were derived from CD4+ T cells from PBMCs cultured with HCoV-OC43 spike peptides, sampled after COVID-19 vaccination. As for subset: HCoV-OC43 spike overlapping peptide pool stimulation. The J gene is TRBJ1-1, the V gene TRBV27, with 8 positions matching TRBD1. The clonotype comes from a human donor who received a COVID-19 vaccine. CDR3 coding DNA: TGTGCCAGCAGTTTGAACAGGGGGGACACTGAAGCTTTCTTT. Translating it yields CASSLNRGDTEAFF.